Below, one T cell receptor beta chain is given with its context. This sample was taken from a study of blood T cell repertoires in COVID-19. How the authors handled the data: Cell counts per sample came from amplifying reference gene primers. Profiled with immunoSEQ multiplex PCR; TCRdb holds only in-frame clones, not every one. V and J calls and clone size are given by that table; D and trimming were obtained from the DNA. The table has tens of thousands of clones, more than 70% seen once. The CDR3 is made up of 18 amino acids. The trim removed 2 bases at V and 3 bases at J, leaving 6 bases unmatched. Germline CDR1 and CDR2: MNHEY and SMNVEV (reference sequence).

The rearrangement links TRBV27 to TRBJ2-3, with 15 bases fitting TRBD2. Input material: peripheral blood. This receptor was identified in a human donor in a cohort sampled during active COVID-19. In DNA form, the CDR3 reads TGTGCCAGCAGTTTAGGACTAGCGGGGGGGCCTACTACAGATACGCAGTATTTT. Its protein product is CASSLGLAGGPTTDTQYF.